The 30 T cell receptor beta chains below come from one sample, sequenced in a study of blood T cell repertoires in COVID-19. The protocol was immunoSEQ multiplex PCR, while the TCRdb copy is restricted to in-frame clones and leaves out a portion. The sample shows approximately 150,000 clones, around 85% of them seen only once. What was sequenced was PBMCs or T cells enriched from blood (not recorded which). All receptors come from a woman aged 40 to 49 who had recovered from COVID-19.

The chain has TRBV5-1 and TRBJ1-5; D uncertain. V was clipped by 2 bases and J by 9 bases, with 15 bases between them. CDR1 and CDR2 from the germline V gene are SGHRS and YFSETQ. The CDR3 covers 14 residues. The CDR3 reads CASSLDTSSRPQHF. CDR3 coding DNA: TGCGCCAGCAGCTTAGACACCTCCAGCAGGCCCCAGCATTTT. Looking up the rest from reference TRBV5-1 and TRBJ1-5 gives the full variable domain: KAGVTQTPRYLIKTRGQQVTLSCSPISGHRSVSWYQQTPGQGLQFLFEYFSETQRNKGNFPGRFSGRQFSNSRSEMNVSTLELGDSALYLCASSLDTSSRPQHFGDGTRLSIL.

This clone is a singleton in its sample. The rearrangement uses TRBV5-6 and TRBJ2-2; no clear D. This CDR3 has 16 residues. Trimming left V 5 bases short and J 6 bases short, with 20 bases between. Germline V gene data show CDR1 as SGHDT and CDR2 as YYEEEE. In DNA form, the CDR3 reads TGTGCCAGCAGGGCTGGAATAGCTGGATTGTCCGGGGAGCTGTTTTTT. Translation gives CASRAGIAGLSGELFF. The full variable domain, its missing parts supplied by reference TRBV5-6 and TRBJ2-2, is DAGVTQSPTHLIKTRGQQVTLRCSPKSGHDTVSWYQQALGQGPQFIFQYYEEEERQRGNFPDRFSGHQFPNYSSELNVNALLLGDSALYLCASRAGIAGLSGELFFGEGSRLTVL.

This chain connects TRBV7-2 to TRBJ1-1, with 7 bases fitting TRBD1. CDR1 is SGHTA and CDR2 is FQGNSA in the germline V gene. V shed 3 bases, J shed 7 bases, and the junction held 8 bases outside the gene matches. This CDR3 has 14 residues. Written as DNA, the CDR3 is TGTGCCAGCAGCTTGGGACAGCGCAAGGGTGAAGCTTTCTTT. Amino acids: CASSLGQRKGEAFF.

V and J are TRBV4-1 and TRBJ1-6; 9 bases map to TRBD1. Germline CDR1 reads MGHRA; CDR2 reads YSYEKL. With 0 bases clipped from V and 9 bases from J, the junction kept 6 bases outside the gene matches. This CDR3 comprises 16 residues. The CDR3 bases are TGCGCCAGCAGCCAAGAGCCCGGGACAGGGATTTCACCCCTCCACTTT. It is translated as CASSQEPGTGISPLHF.

The chain carries TRBV5-1 and TRBJ1-5; tentative D call: TRBD1 (5 bases). Germline V gene data show CDR1 as SGHRS and CDR2 as YFSETQ. This CDR3 spans 13 amino acids. Trimming shortened V by 0 bases and J by 4 bases, and 5 bases separated the two germline ends. For the CDR3, the DNA is TGCGCCAGCAGCTTGGACAGGAATCAGCCCCAGCATTTT. This codes for CASSLDRNQPQHF.

J is TRBJ2-3 and V is TRBV6-4; 15 bases map to TRBD2. Germline V gene lookup returns CDR1 MRHNA and CDR2 SNTAGT. V trimming: 5 bases; J trimming: 4 bases; junction bases outside the gene matches: 7. The CDR3 runs 17 residues. CDR3 nucleotides: TGTGCCAGCAGTCCCGGACTAGCGGGAGGGCTACCAGATACGCAGTATTTT. The encoded protein is CASSPGLAGGLPDTQYF.

The V call is TRBV29-1, the J call TRBJ2-1; 7 bases align to TRBD1. Per the germline V gene, CDR1 is SQVTM and CDR2 is ANQGSEA. CDR3 length: 15 amino acids. Germline trimming cut 7 bases from V and 4 bases from J; bases unmatched to any gene: 13. This CDR3 reads CSAPVPGQSYNEQFF. The CDR3, as DNA: TGCAGCGCTCCCGTGCCGGGACAGTCTTACAATGAGCAGTTCTTC.

V usage is TRBV4-1 and J usage is TRBJ1-6; 7 bases align to TRBD1. V dropped 5 bases and J dropped 6; count of bases not matched to a gene: 4. CDR1 MGHRA and CDR2 YSYEKL come from the germline V gene. CDR3 length equals 14 residues. CDR3 DNA: TGCGCCAGCAGCGAATGGACAGGTAATTCACCCCTCCACTTT. It is translated as CASSEWTGNSPLHF.

This clone was found once. CDR3 sequence reads: CASNGQSAQPQHF. CDR3 bases: TGTGCCAGCAATGGCCAGTCCGCTCAGCCCCAGCATTTT. J is TRBJ1-5 and V is TRBV2; D not certain. CDR3 length: 13 amino acids. Germline V gene data show CDR1 as SNHLY and CDR2 as FYNNEI. Trimming left V 7 bases short and J 6 bases short, with 13 bases between.

The chain links TRBV25-1 to TRBJ1-6; no reliable D call. Trimming cost V 1 base and J 6 bases, with 10 bases left between them. Germline CDR1 and CDR2: MGHDK and SYGVNS. The CDR3 spans 15 residues. For the CDR3, the DNA is TGTGCCAGCAGTGAATCGGTACCTATTAATTCACCCCTCCACTTT. This encodes CASSESVPINSPLHF.

The chain couples TRBV30 to TRBJ1-1, with 7 bases fitting TRBD1. Unmatched junction bases numbered 8, after V lost 2 bases and J lost 8 bases. This CDR3 spans 13 amino acids. CDR1 and CDR2 (germline): GTSNPN, SVGIG (reference sequence). The CDR3 region has the DNA TGTGCCTGGAGTACAAAAGGGACAGTGGAAGCTTTCTTT. This sequence encodes CAWSTKGTVEAFF.

The chain uses TRBV5-1 and TRBJ1-1; D gene unclear. The CDR3 length is 13 residues. V lost 4 bases, J lost 3 bases, and 10 bases lay in between. Per germline, CDR1 SGHRS and CDR2 YFSETQ. The CDR3 is CASSLNRDTEAFF. The DNA for the CDR3 is TGCGCCAGCAGCCTCAACCGGGACACTGAAGCTTTCTTT.

This clone turned up a few times. The chain uses TRBV6-5 and TRBJ2-2; D is possibly TRBD1 (6 bases). The CDR3 spans 11 residues. Looked up from germline, CDR1 is MNHEY and CDR2 is SVGAGI. The CDR3 sequence is CAAGDPGELFF. The CDR3 bases are TGTGCAGCAGGGGACCCCGGGGAGCTGTTTTTT.

The chain carries TRBV7-8 and TRBJ2-7; no clear D gene. V gave up 3 bases and J gave up 2 bases, with 17 bases separating them. This CDR3 spans 16 amino acids. CDR1 is SGHVS and CDR2 is FQNEAQ in the germline V gene. CDR3 sequence: CASSFPWVSSTYEQYF. In nucleotides, the CDR3 is TGTGCCAGCAGCTTCCCCTGGGTTAGCTCAACCTACGAGCAGTACTTC.

By share of the sample, this clone is medium-sized. The rearrangement uses TRBV6-5 and TRBJ2-2; the D is unclear. V was shortened by 10 bases and J by 3 bases, with 9 bases between the two germline ends. The CDR3 is made up of 12 amino acids. Germline lookup yields CDR1 MNHEY and CDR2 SVGAGI. The CDR3 bases are TGTGCCACCGAGATGGACACCGGGGAGCTGTTTTTT. It codes for CATEMDTGELFF.

The V gene is TRBV6-5, the J gene TRBJ2-3; a possible D gene is TRBD2 (6 bases). Germline loops: CDR1 MNHEY, CDR2 SVGAGI. The CDR3 totals 14 residues. Trimming stripped 4 bases from V and 6 bases from J, with 14 bases between. The CDR3 sequence is CASSSGTGWDTQYF. The DNA for the CDR3 is TGTGCCAGCAGTTCCGGGACTGGGTGGGATACGCAGTATTTT.

J is TRBJ1-2 and V is TRBV19; 7 bases fit TRBD1. V gave up 7 bases and J gave up 4 bases; unmatched junction bases: 9. This CDR3 is built from 14 residues. The V gene's germline CDR1 is LNHDA and CDR2 SQIVND (reference sequence). The CDR3 sequence is CASTLAPGGYGYTF. The CDR3 DNA follows: TGTGCCAGTACTCTAGCCCCAGGGGGCTATGGCTACACCTTC.

The J gene is TRBJ2-1, the V gene TRBV13, with TRBD2 matching over 11 bases. The germline V gene has CDR1 PRHDT and CDR2 FYEKMQ (reference sequence). The CDR3 runs 17 residues. V lost 5 bases to trimming and J lost 9 bases; unmatched junction nucleotides: 15. CDR3: CASSLGGLAAGLGEQFF. In DNA, the CDR3 is TGTGCCAGCAGCCTTGGGGGACTAGCGGCGGGCTTGGGTGAGCAGTTCTTC.

This chain uses TRBV5-1 with TRBJ1-1; 8 bases line up with TRBD1. Germline V gene sequence: CDR1 SGHRS, CDR2 YFSETQ. The CDR3 is 16 amino acids. The junction had 7 bases not matched to a gene; V was cut back by 0 bases and J by 3 bases. CDR3 nucleotides: TGCGCCAGCAGCTTGGGAGGGACAGGTAAATACACTGAAGCTTTCTTT. It yields the protein CASSLGGTGKYTEAFF.

This rearrangement joins TRBV9 to TRBJ1-3; D remains ambiguous. The V gene lost 4 bases and the J gene lost 7 bases, with 12 bases spanning the gap. CDR1 and CDR2 (germline): SGDLS, YYNGEE. The CDR3 covers 13 residues. The CDR3 here is CASSPTQVNTIYF. In DNA form, the CDR3 reads TGTGCCAGCAGCCCCACGCAGGTGAACACCATATATTTT. The complete variable domain, with remaining parts taken from reference TRBV9 and TRBJ1-3, reads DSGVTQTPKHLITATGQRVTLRCSPRSGDLSVYWYQQSLDQGLQFLIQYYNGEERAKGNILERFSAQQFPDLHSELNLSSLELGDSALYFCASSPTQVNTIYFGEGSWLTVV.

The chain is built from TRBV7-8 and TRBJ2-5, with 7 bases that match TRBD2. The ends lost 3 bases at V and 5 bases at J; junction bases unmatched: 12. The CDR3 length is 16 residues. Germline V lookup: CDR1 SGHVS, CDR2 FQNEAQ. As DNA, the CDR3 is TGTGCCAGCAGCTTCGGCTCCGGGGGGTCGGGGGAGACCCAGTACTTC. It translates to CASSFGSGGSGETQYF.

The rearrangement uses TRBV6-1 and TRBJ1-3; D is undetermined. With 2 bases removed from V and 4 bases from J, the gap between germline ends came to 21 bases. The CDR3 runs to 18 residues. The germline V gene has CDR1 MNHNS and CDR2 SASEGT. Written as DNA, the CDR3 is TGTGCCAGCAGTGAACACCTTTACGGGGATAGTACAGGAAACACCATATATTTT. Residues: CASSEHLYGDSTGNTIYF.

The chain is built from TRBV29-1 and TRBJ2-3; weak D call: TRBD1 (5 bases). The germline V gene has CDR1 SQVTM and CDR2 ANQGSEA. CDR3 length: 15 amino acids. V lost 7 bases and J 3 bases, leaving 20 bases between the germline ends. This chain's CDR3 is CSADLTTESTDTQYF. The CDR3 DNA follows: TGCAGCGCGGACCTAACGACAGAATCAACAGATACGCAGTATTTT.

CDR3 DNA: TGCGCCAGCAGCCAGGCTACAGGGGCCGGGGACGAGCAGTACTTC. This gives the protein CASSQATGAGDEQYF. The rearrangement joins TRBV4-1 to TRBJ2-7, with 7 bases lining up with TRBD1. The CDR3 totals 15 residues. Unmatched junction bases numbered 10, after V lost 3 bases and J lost 5 bases. CDR1 is MGHRA, CDR2 YSYEKL, per germline.

This clone has a handful of counts. The chain uses TRBV28 and TRBJ2-2; D unresolved. V was pared by 1 base and J by 5 bases, with 14 bases between. Germline V gene lookup returns CDR1 MDHEN and CDR2 SYDVKM. The CDR3 has 16 amino acids. CDR3 in amino acids: CASSLSLQVRTGELFF. The CDR3 DNA follows: TGTGCCAGCAGTTTATCTCTCCAGGTTAGGACCGGGGAGCTGTTTTTT.

The chain uses TRBV11-2 and TRBJ2-3; possibly TRBD1 for D (6 bases). The CDR3 is 14 residues long. CDR1 and CDR2 (germline): SGHAT, FQNNGV. Trimming stripped 4 bases from V and 5 bases from J, with 13 bases between. Here the CDR3 reads CASSSTGYGDTQYF. For the CDR3, the DNA is TGTGCCAGCAGCTCTACAGGGTATGGAGATACGCAGTATTTT.

The chain has TRBV9 and TRBJ2-2; D is possibly TRBD1 (5 bases). There are 16 residues in the CDR3. V shed 1 base and J shed 3 bases, with 13 bases lying between them. CDR1 is SGDLS and CDR2 is YYNGEE in the germline V gene. Written as DNA, the CDR3 is TGTGCCAGCAGCGTATCTTCTCAGGGCGACACCGGGGAGCTGTTTTTT. Encoded protein: CASSVSSQGDTGELFF. The variable domain in full, with the rest retrieved from reference TRBV9 and TRBJ2-2, is DSGVTQTPKHLITATGQRVTLRCSPRSGDLSVYWYQQSLDQGLQFLIQYYNGEERAKGNILERFSAQQFPDLHSELNLSSLELGDSALYFCASSVSSQGDTGELFFGEGSRLTVL.

This chain connects TRBV30 to TRBJ1-5; D might be TRBD1 (5 bases). Germline V gene lookup returns CDR1 GTSNPN and CDR2 SVGIG (reference sequence). V was shortened by 2 bases and J by 0 bases, with 17 bases between the two germline ends. This CDR3 region has 17 residues. The CDR3 spells CAWSPPLGQNSNQPQHF. The CDR3 region has the DNA TGTGCCTGGAGTCCCCCCCTGGGGCAGAATAGCAATCAGCCCCAGCATTTT. Using reference TRBV30 and TRBJ1-5 for the parts outside the CDR3, the full variable domain is SQTIHQWPATLVQPVGSPLSLECTVEGTSNPNLYWYRQAAGRGLQLLFYSVGIGQISSEVPQNLSASRPQDRQFILSSKKLLLSDSGFYLCAWSPPLGQNSNQPQHFGDGTRLSIL.

The chain couples TRBV3-1 (or the pseudogene TRBV3-2) to TRBJ1-1; D is perhaps TRBD1 (5 bases). Germline CDR1 and CDR2: LGHDT and YNNKEL (reference sequence). The ends were cut back, 3 bases at V and 4 bases at J, with 30 bases in the middle. The length of the CDR3 is 20 residues. The CDR3 is CASSQPTRGRGRVRSTEAFF. CDR3 DNA: TGTGCCAGCAGCCAGCCCACGCGGGGTAGGGGACGGGTTCGTAGCACTGAAGCTTTCTTT.

The CDR3 DNA is TGTGCCAGCAGCGGTGGGACAGCCGCGAACACCGGGGAGCTGTTTTTT. Protein: CASSGGTAANTGELFF. The chain combines TRBV9 with TRBJ2-2; 7 nucleotides align to TRBD1. The junction had 5 bases not matched to a gene; V was cut back by 3 bases and J by 0 bases. The germline gives CDR1 SGDLS, CDR2 YYNGEE. The length of the CDR3 is 16 residues.